The 21 T cell receptor beta chains presented below share a single source sample, sequenced in a study of shared clonotypes between healthy human individuals. Generated by immunoSEQ multiplex PCR, the TCRdb table keeps only in-frame clones and is missing some. The sample contains about 670,000 clones, about two thirds of which appear only once. The sample taken for sequencing was memory CD4+ T cells sorted from blood. As for subset: CD45RA-negative fraction. All receptors derive from a woman aged 25 to 39 in good health.

The chain employs TRBV15 and TRBJ2-3, with D unresolved. Trimming took off 1 base at V and 8 bases at J, with 7 bases between the two ends. The CDR3 extends over 12 amino acids. Germline assignment: CDR1 LNHNV and CDR2 YYDKDF (reference sequence). CDR3 sequence: CATSRAESTQYF. The CDR3 DNA sequence: TGTGCCACCAGCAGAGCGGAGTCTACGCAGTATTTT.

This clone has only a few counts. This chain uses TRBV5-1 with TRBJ2-7; D uncertain. The CDR3 length is 13 residues. Trimming cost V 7 bases and J 2 bases, with 13 bases left between them. The germline CDR1 and CDR2 sequences are SGHRS and YFSETQ. The CDR3 loop is CASGPDGAYEQYF. The CDR3 nucleotides read TGCGCCAGCGGCCCCGACGGAGCCTACGAGCAGTACTTC.

CDR3: CSVAGQGSYEQYF. In DNA form, the CDR3 reads TGCAGCGTTGCCGGACAGGGCTCCTACGAGCAGTACTTC. The chain links TRBV29-1 to TRBJ2-7; 8 bases are shared with TRBD1. Losses at the gene ends were 4 bases for V and 0 bases for J; bases not matched to a gene: 2. There are 13 residues in the CDR3. The V gene's germline CDR1 is SQVTM and CDR2 ANQGSEA.

The V call is TRBV5-1, the J call TRBJ1-2; D gene ambiguous. Per the germline V gene, CDR1 is SGHRS and CDR2 is YFSETQ. V shed 1 base and J shed 1 base, with 8 bases lying between them. The CDR3 is 14 amino acids. The CDR3 protein is CASSLTSFNYGYTF. The DNA of the CDR3 is TGCGCCAGCAGCTTGACGAGCTTTAACTATGGCTACACCTTC.

The chain carries TRBV5-6 and TRBJ2-7; D may be TRBD2 (6 bases). Trimming took off 3 bases at V and 3 bases at J, with 10 bases between the two ends. The CDR3 runs 13 residues. Germline CDR1 SGHDT, CDR2 YYEEEE. The chain's CDR3 is CASSWGENYEQYF. CDR3 bases: TGTGCCAGCAGCTGGGGGGAAAACTACGAGCAGTACTTC. The full variable domain, its missing parts supplied by reference TRBV5-6 and TRBJ2-7, is DAGVTQSPTHLIKTRGQQVTLRCSPKSGHDTVSWYQQALGQGPQFIFQYYEEEERQRGNFPDRFSGHQFPNYSSELNVNALLLGDSALYLCASSWGENYEQYFGPGTRLTVT.

The chain recombines TRBV4-1 with TRBJ1-1; 8 bases are shared with TRBD1. Germline V gene lookup returns CDR1 MGHRA and CDR2 YSYEKL. Trimming removed 1 base from V and 9 bases from J; junction bases left unmatched: 4. The CDR3 is 13 residues long. The DNA of the CDR3 is TGCGCCAGCAGCCAAGTGGACAGGGCAAAAGCTTTCTTT. This gives the protein CASSQVDRAKAFF.

With regard to this clone: This specimen includes other DNA sequences encoding the same CDR3. The chain combines TRBV7-9 with TRBJ1-1, with D unresolved. The CDR3 covers 13 residues. Between the trimmed V and J ends, which lost 3 bases and 2 bases, there was a span of 7 bases. The V gene's germline CDR1 is SEHNR and CDR2 FQNEAQ (reference sequence). Here the CDR3 reads CASSLEGNTEAFF. The CDR3 DNA is TGTGCCAGCAGCTTGGAGGGTAACACTGAAGCTTTCTTT.

The CDR3 nucleotides read TGTGCCAGCAGCTGGACAGGGGAGGACATTCAGTACTTC. It yields the protein CASSWTGEDIQYF. J is TRBJ2-4 and V is TRBV7-2; TRBD1 agrees at 9 bases. The V gene's germline CDR1 is SGHTA and CDR2 FQGNSA. V was clipped by 4 bases and J by 8 bases; unmatched bases: 3. The CDR3 extends over 13 amino acids.

This clone was found a few times. V usage is TRBV7-7 and J usage is TRBJ2-1; perhaps TRBD1 as D (6 bases). Trimming took 5 bases from V and 0 from J, leaving 11 bases between them. This CDR3 is 15 amino acids long. CDR1 and CDR2 from the germline V gene are SSHAT and FNYEAQ (reference sequence). The CDR3 nucleotides read TGTGCCAGCAGCCCAGACAGGAGCTCCTACAATGAGCAGTTCTTC. Protein sequence: CASSPDRSSYNEQFF.

The rearrangement uses TRBV11-3 and TRBJ2-3; perhaps TRBD1 as D (5 bases). The CDR3 spans 15 residues. Germline CDR1 is SGHNT and CDR2 is YENEEA. Trimming cost V 2 bases and J 1 base, with 10 bases left between them. The CDR3 is CASSLQGSGTDTQYF. The DNA for the CDR3 is TGTGCCAGCAGCTTACAGGGTTCCGGCACAGATACGCAGTATTTT. Looking up the rest from reference TRBV11-3 and TRBJ2-3 gives the full variable domain: EAGVVQSPRYKIIEKKQPVAFWCNPISGHNTLYWYLQNLGQGPELLIRYENEEAVDDSQLPKDRFSAERLKGVDSTLKIQPAELGDSAVYLCASSLQGSGTDTQYFGPGTRLTVL.

The rearrangement joins TRBV7-2 to TRBJ1-4; D is unclear. Germline loops: CDR1 SGHTA, CDR2 FQGNSA. V lost 1 base to trimming and J lost 6 bases, with 9 bases between them. The CDR3 is 14 amino acids. The DNA for the CDR3 is TGTGCCAGCAGCTTAGAGCATTGGGATGAAAAACTGTTTTTT. Amino acids: CASSLEHWDEKLFF.

The CDR3 DNA follows: TGTGCCAGCAGTTCAACCCGGTCCCAGCCCCAGCATTTT. This codes for CASSSTRSQPQHF. The chain joins TRBV6-6 to TRBJ1-5; D is ambiguous. Germline V gene sequence: CDR1 MNHNY, CDR2 SVGAGI (reference sequence). V lost 4 bases, J lost 7 bases, and 11 bases lay in between. The CDR3 extends over 13 amino acids.

The genes are TRBV7-9 and TRBJ1-2, with D maybe TRBD1 (6 bases). In germline, CDR1 is SEHNR, CDR2 FQNEAQ (reference sequence). Between the trimmed V and J ends, which lost 5 bases and 3 bases, there was a span of 16 bases. This CDR3 has 15 amino acids. The DNA of the CDR3 is TGTGCCAGCAGCCTCGGGACACCTTGGGACTATGGCTACACCTTC. This codes for CASSLGTPWDYGYTF.

V gene TRBV5-1 combines with J gene TRBJ1-4, with D unresolved. The CDR3 contains 14 residues. V shed 3 bases and J shed 7 bases, with 13 bases lying between them. CDR1 and CDR2 (germline): SGHRS, YFSETQ. DNA for the CDR3: TGCGCCAGCAGCTGGAGTCAGGAGACTGAAAAACTGTTTTTT. Its protein product is CASSWSQETEKLFF. Complete variable domain (other parts from reference TRBV5-1 and TRBJ1-4): KAGVTQTPRYLIKTRGQQVTLSCSPISGHRSVSWYQQTPGQGLQFLFEYFSETQRNKGNFPGRFSGRQFSNSRSEMNVSTLELGDSALYLCASSWSQETEKLFFGSGTQLSVL.

The chain has TRBV2 and TRBJ2-1, with D possibly being TRBD2 (5 bases). The V and J ends lost 1 base and 6 bases respectively, with 22 bases between them. This CDR3 has 18 amino acids. Germline V gene sequence: CDR1 SNHLY, CDR2 FYNNEI. DNA of the CDR3: TGTGCCAGCAGTGAAGTGTCGTTCCGGGAACTTGGTTTCAATGAGCAGTTCTTC. This encodes CASSEVSFRELGFNEQFF.

The V and J genes are TRBV6-5 and TRBJ1-2; D unclear. V shed 3 bases and J shed 1 base, with 12 bases lying between them. This CDR3 contains 15 residues. CDR1 is MNHEY and CDR2 is SVGAGI in the germline V gene. CDR3 in DNA: TGTGCCAGCAGTTATCGGGCAGATTATAACTATGGCTACACCTTC. Translation: CASSYRADYNYGYTF.

The chain recombines TRBV7-2 with TRBJ2-7; D is ambiguous. The CDR3 spans 14 residues. From germline, CDR1 is SGHTA and CDR2 FQGNSA. V dropped 4 bases and J dropped 5 bases, with 15 bases sitting between them. The chain's CDR3 is CASSSPPGFDEQYF. The CDR3 bases are TGTGCCAGCAGCTCCCCCCCCGGCTTCGACGAGCAGTACTTC.

The chain employs TRBV6-1 and TRBJ1-5; possibly TRBD1 for D (5 bases). The V gene's germline CDR1 is MNHNS and CDR2 SASEGT. The CDR3 length is 15 residues. V lost 8 bases, J lost 3 bases, and 17 bases lay in between. CDR3 nucleotides: TGTGCCAGCTGTGGGTGGGGCGGGTACAATCAGCCCCAGCATTTT. Its protein is CASCGWGGYNQPQHF.

The V and J genes are TRBV6-5 and TRBJ1-4; the D is unclear. This CDR3 is 15 amino acids long. Germline loops: CDR1 MNHEY, CDR2 SVGAGI. V shed 5 bases and J shed 5 bases, with 15 bases lying between them. The DNA of the CDR3 is TGTGCCAGCAGTCCCCAGAGGAGGACGAATGAAAAACTGTTTTTT. Its protein product is CASSPQRRTNEKLFF.

The chain employs TRBV27 and TRBJ2-4; 10 bases are a match to TRBD2. The CDR3 has 18 amino acids. J lost 3 bases, V lost 5 bases, and 13 bases had no gene match. The V gene's germline CDR1 is MNHEY and CDR2 SMNVEV (reference sequence). CDR3 DNA sequence: TGTGCCAGCAGTACCCAACGTAGCGGGGGGTGGGTCAAAAACATTCAGTACTTC. This translates into CASSTQRSGGWVKNIQYF.

The chain combines TRBV14 with TRBJ2-7; D is ambiguous. The CDR3 covers 13 residues. Germline V gene sequence: CDR1 SGHDN, CDR2 FVKESK. The V end was cut by 1 base, the J end by 6 bases, with 10 bases between. The CDR3: CASSQGHFSEQYF. CDR3 DNA sequence: TGTGCCAGCAGCCAAGGTCACTTCTCCGAGCAGTACTTC.